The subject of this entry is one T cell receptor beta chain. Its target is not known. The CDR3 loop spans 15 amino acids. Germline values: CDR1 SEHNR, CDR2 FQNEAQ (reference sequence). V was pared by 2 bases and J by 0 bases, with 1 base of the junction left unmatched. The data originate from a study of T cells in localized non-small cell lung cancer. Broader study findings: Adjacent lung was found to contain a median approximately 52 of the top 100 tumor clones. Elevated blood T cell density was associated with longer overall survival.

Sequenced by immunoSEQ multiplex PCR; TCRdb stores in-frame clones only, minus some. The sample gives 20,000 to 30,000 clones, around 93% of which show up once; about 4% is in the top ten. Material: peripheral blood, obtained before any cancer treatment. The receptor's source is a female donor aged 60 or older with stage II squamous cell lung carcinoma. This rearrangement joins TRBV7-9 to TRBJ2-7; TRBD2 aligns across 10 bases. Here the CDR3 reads CASSLSSGGSYEQYF. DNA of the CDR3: TGTGCCAGCAGCTTATCTAGCGGGGGCTCCTACGAGCAGTACTTC.